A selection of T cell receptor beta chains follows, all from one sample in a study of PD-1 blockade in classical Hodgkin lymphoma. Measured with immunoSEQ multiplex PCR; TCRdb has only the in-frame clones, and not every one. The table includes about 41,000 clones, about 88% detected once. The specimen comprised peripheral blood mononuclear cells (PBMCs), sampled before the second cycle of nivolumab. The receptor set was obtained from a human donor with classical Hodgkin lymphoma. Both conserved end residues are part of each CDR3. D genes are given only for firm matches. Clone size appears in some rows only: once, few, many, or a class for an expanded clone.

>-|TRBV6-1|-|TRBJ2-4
CASSVVGAKNIQYF
TGTGCCAGCAGTGTAGTGGGGGCCAAAAACATTCAGTACTTC
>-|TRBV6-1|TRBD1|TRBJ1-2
CASSEAGTGGYGYTF
TGTGCCAGCAGTGAAGCCGGGACAGGGGGCTATGGCTACACCTTC
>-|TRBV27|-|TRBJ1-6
CASSLTQVPYNSPLHF
TGTGCCAGCAGTTTAACCCAAGTACCCTATAATTCACCCCTCCACTTT
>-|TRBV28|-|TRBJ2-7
CATTLRGGADRKQYF
TGTGCCACCACCCTCAGGGGGGGGGCGGATAGAAAGCAGTACTTC
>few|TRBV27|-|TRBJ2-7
CASRYRDTPAYEQYF
TGTGCCAGCAGGTACCGGGACACACCCGCCTACGAGCAGTACTTC
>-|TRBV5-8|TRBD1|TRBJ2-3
CASLTAGTGLYTQYF
TGTGCCAGCCTCACGGCCGGGACAGGGCTTTATACGCAGTATTTT
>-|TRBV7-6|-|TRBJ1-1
CASSLSGSGNTEAFF
TGTGCCAGCAGCTTATCAGGATCAGGGAACACTGAAGCTTTCTTT
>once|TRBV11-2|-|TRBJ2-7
CASSLLWPSYEQCF
TGTGCCAGCAGCTTATTGTGGCCTTCCTACGAGCAGTGCTTC
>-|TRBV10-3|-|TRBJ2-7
CAISEGPPGNSYEQYF
TGTGCCATCAGTGAAGGTCCCCCGGGGAATTCCTACGAGCAGTACTTC
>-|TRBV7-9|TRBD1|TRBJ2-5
CASSWGQRETQYF
TGTGCCAGCAGCTGGGGACAGCGAGAGACCCAGTACTTC
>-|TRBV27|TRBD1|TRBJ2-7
CASTSGTGAYEQYF
TGTGCCAGCACCTCCGGGACAGGCGCCTACGAGCAGTACTTC
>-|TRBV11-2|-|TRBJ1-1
CASSPRPGSNTEAFF
TGTGCCAGCAGCCCTAGGCCAGGGTCCAACACTGAAGCTTTCTTT
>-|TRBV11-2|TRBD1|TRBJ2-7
CASSLRGQGAQSTF
TGTGCCAGCAGCTTACGCGGACAGGGGGCGCAGTCGACCTTC
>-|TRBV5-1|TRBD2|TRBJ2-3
CASSFSGSGRDTQYF
TGCGCCAGCAGCTTCAGCGGGAGTGGCCGAGATACGCAGTATTTT
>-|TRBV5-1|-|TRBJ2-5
CASNLEDSNQETQYF
TGCGCCAGCAATCTCGAAGACAGCAACCAAGAGACCCAGTACTTC
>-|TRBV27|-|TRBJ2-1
CASSSTWNEQFF
TGTGCCAGCAGTTCGACCTGGAATGAGCAGTTCTTC
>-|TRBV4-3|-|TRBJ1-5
CASSQDGGRSGQPQHF
TGCGCCAGCAGCCAAGATGGGGGACGCTCGGGGCAGCCCCAGCATTTT
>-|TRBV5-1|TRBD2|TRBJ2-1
CASSASSGGASYNEQFF
TGCGCCAGCAGCGCATCTAGCGGGGGGGCCTCCTACAATGAGCAGTTCTTC
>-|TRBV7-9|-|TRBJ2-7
CASSLAGSFEQYF
TGTGCCAGCAGCTTGGCAGGTAGTTTCGAGCAGTACTTC
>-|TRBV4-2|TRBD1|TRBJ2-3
CASSPADRGAADTQYF
TGTGCCAGCAGCCCGGCGGACAGGGGGGCGGCAGATACGCAGTATTTT
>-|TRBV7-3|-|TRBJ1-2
CASSLSATAGDYTF
TGTGCCAGCAGCTTAAGTGCCACCGCGGGCGACTACACCTTC
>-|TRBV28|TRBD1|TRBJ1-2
CASRPLGQAYGYTF
TGTGCCAGCAGACCTTTGGGACAGGCTTATGGCTACACCTTC
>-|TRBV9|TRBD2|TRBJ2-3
CASSASSGGAVDTQYF
TGTGCCAGCAGCGCATCTAGCGGGGGGGCAGTAGATACGCAGTATTTT
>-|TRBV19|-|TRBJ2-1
CASSPLRGGGTFEQFF
TGTGCCAGTAGTCCCTTACGGGGCGGGGGCACATTTGAGCAGTTCTTC
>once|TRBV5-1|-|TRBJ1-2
CASSLNRENSGYTF
TGCGCCAGCAGCTTGAACAGGGAAAATTCTGGCTACACCTTC
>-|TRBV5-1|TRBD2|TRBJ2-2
CASSLTSGGAFGTGELFF
TGCGCCAGCAGCTTGACTAGCGGGGGGGCGTTTGGCACCGGGGAGCTGTTTTTT
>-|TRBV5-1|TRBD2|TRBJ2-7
CASRSSGKYIDEQYF
TGCGCCAGCAGGTCTAGCGGGAAATATATAGACGAGCAGTACTTC
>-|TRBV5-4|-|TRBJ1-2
CASSLERLYGYTF
TGTGCCAGCAGCTTGGAGCGTCTCTATGGCTACACCTTC
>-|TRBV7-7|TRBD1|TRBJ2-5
CASSSGTGGRETQYF
TGTGCTAGCAGCTCCGGGACAGGGGGCCGGGAGACCCAGTACTTC
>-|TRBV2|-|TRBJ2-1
CASSDWSVSHNEQFF
TGTGCCAGCAGTGATTGGAGCGTCTCCCACAATGAGCAGTTCTTC
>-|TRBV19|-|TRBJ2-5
CASSIGLEIQETQYF
TGTGCCAGTAGTATAGGGCTCGAGATTCAAGAGACCCAGTACTTC
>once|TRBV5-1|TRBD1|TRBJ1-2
CASSLIPGDRASNGYTF
TGCGCCAGCAGCTTGATCCCCGGGGACAGGGCGTCAAATGGCTACACCTTC
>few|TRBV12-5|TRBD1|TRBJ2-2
CASGLVQGVTGELFF
TGTGCTAGTGGTTTGGTACAGGGGGTCACCGGGGAGCTGTTTTTT
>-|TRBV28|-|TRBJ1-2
CASSLNREGYGYTF
TGTGCCAGCAGTTTAAACAGGGAGGGCTATGGCTACACCTTC
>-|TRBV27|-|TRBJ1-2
CASSLYPGRDGYTF
TGTGCCAGCAGTTTATACCCCGGGCGGGATGGCTACACCTTC
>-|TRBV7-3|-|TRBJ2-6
CASSLRPNSGANVLTF
TGTGCCAGCAGCTTAAGACCGAACTCTGGGGCCAACGTCCTGACTTTC
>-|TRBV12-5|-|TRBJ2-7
CASGSRHGYEQYF
TGTGCTAGTGGTTCTCGACACGGATACGAGCAGTACTTC
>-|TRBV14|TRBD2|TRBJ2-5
CASSQGLAAQETQYF
TGTGCCAGCAGCCAAGGACTAGCGGCCCAAGAGACCCAGTACTTC
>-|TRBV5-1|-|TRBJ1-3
CASSLDKGLTSGNTIYF
TGCGCCAGCAGCTTGGATAAGGGCTTAACCTCTGGAAACACCATATATTTT
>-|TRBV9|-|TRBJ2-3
CASSTRDVVSSTDTQYF
TGTGCCAGCAGCACTCGGGACGTAGTTTCTAGCACAGATACGCAGTATTTT
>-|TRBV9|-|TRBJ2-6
CASSVGDSGANVLTF
TGTGCCAGCAGCGTCGGGGACTCTGGGGCCAACGTCCTGACTTTC